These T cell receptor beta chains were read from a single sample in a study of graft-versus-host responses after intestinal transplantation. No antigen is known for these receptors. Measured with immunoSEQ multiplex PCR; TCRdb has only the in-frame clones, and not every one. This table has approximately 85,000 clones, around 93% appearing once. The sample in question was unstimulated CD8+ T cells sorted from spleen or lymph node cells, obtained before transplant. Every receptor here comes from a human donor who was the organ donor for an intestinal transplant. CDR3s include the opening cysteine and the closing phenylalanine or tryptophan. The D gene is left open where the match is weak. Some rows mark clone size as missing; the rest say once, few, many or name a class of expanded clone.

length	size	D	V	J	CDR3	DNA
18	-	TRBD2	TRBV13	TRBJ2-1	CACSLLAGREGSYNEQFF	TGTGCCTGCAGCTTGCTAGCGGGAAGGGAAGGCTCCTACAATGAGCAGTTCTTC
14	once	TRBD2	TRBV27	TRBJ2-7	CASSWGGRGMMEYF	TGTGCCAGCAGTTGGGGCGGGAGGGGGATGATGGAGTACTTC
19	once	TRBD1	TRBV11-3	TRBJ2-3	CASSLNPPPGGYRTDTQYF	TGTGCCAGCAGCTTAAATCCCCCTCCAGGGGGCTATCGGACAGATACGCAGTATTTT
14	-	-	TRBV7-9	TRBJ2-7	CASSLGETSYEQYF	TGTGCCAGCAGCTTAGGGGAGACTTCCTACGAGCAGTACTTC
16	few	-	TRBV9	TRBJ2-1	CASSAGPGAGGNEQFF	TGTGCCAGCAGCGCCGGGCCGGGGGCAGGGGGGAATGAGCAGTTCTTC
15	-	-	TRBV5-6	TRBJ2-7	CASSKGPPSSYEQYF	TGTGCCAGCAGCAAAGGTCCCCCAAGCTCCTACGAGCAGTACTTC
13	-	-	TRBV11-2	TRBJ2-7	CASSLGAYYEQYF	TGTGCCAGCAGCTTAGGGGCTTACTACGAGCAGTACTTC
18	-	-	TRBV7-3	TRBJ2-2	CASSLVGLRSFRAGELFF	TGTGCCAGCAGCTTAGTGGGGCTGCGATCCTTTAGGGCCGGGGAGCTGTTTTTT
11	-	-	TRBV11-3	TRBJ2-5	CASSLMETQYF	TGTGCCAGCAGCCTCATGGAGACCCAGTACTTC
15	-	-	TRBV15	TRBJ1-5	CATSRDRQNNQPQHF	TGTGCCACCAGCAGAGATCGACAGAACAATCAGCCCCAGCATTTT
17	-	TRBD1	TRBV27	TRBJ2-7	CASSLSGQGARSYEQYF	TGTGCCAGCAGTTTATCGGGACAGGGGGCTCGCTCCTACGAGCAGTACTTC
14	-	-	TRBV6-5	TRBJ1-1	CASSYRHTAAEAFF	TGTGCCAGCAGTTACCGACACACTGCTGCTGAAGCTTTCTTT
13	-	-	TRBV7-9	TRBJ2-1	CASSIDDGNEQFF	TGTGCCAGCAGTATTGATGACGGGAATGAGCAGTTCTTC
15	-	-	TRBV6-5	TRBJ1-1	CASSYLIPVGTEAFF	TGTGCCAGCAGTTACCTAATCCCGGTGGGCACTGAAGCTTTCTTT
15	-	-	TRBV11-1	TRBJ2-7	CASSPPKRSLYEQYF	TGTGCCAGCAGCCCCCCGAAGAGGAGTCTCTACGAGCAGTACTTC
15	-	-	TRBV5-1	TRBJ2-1	CASSWNIGTANEQFF	TGCGCCAGCAGCTGGAATATTGGGACGGCCAATGAGCAGTTCTTC
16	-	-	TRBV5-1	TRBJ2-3	CASSFLAGQHTDTQYF	TGCGCCAGCAGCTTCCTGGCGGGGCAACACACAGATACGCAGTATTTT
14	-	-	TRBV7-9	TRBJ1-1	CASSLGPGDEGAFF	TGTGCCAGCAGCTTAGGTCCGGGCGATGAAGGAGCTTTCTTT
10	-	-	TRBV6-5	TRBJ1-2	CATLWEGYTF	TGTGCCACCCTCTGGGAGGGCTACACCTTC
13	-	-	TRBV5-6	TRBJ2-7	CASSLAAAHEQYF	TGTGCCAGCAGCTTGGCCGCGGCTCACGAGCAGTACTTC
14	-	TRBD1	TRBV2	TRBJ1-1	CASSEDRGAPEAFF	TGTGCCAGCAGCGAGGACAGGGGAGCCCCTGAAGCTTTCTTT
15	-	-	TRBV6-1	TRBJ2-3	CASSEVVWSTDTQYF	TGTGCCAGCAGTGAAGTGGTATGGAGCACAGATACGCAGTATTTT
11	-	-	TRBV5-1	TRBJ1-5	CASSRNQPQHF	TGCGCCAGCAGCAGGAATCAGCCCCAGCATTTT
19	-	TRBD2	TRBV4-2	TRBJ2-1	CASSQDPSGRDLHWNEQFF	TGTGCCAGCAGCCAAGATCCTAGCGGGAGGGACTTACATTGGAATGAGCAGTTCTTC
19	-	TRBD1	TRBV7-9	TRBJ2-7	CASSLGSLFGQGSSYEQYF	TGTGCCAGCAGCTTAGGAAGTTTATTCGGACAGGGAAGCTCCTACGAGCAGTACTTC
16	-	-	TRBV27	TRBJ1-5	CASSLSGMWINQPQHF	TGTGCCAGCAGTTTATCGGGGATGTGGATCAATCAGCCCCAGCATTTT
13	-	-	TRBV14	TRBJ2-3	CASSVWGADTQYF	TGTGCCAGCAGCGTCTGGGGGGCGGATACGCAGTATTTT
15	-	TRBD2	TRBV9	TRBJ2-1	CASSVTSGGPHEQFF	TGTGCCAGCAGCGTAACTAGCGGGGGGCCCCATGAGCAGTTCTTC
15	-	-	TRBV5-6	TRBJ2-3	CASSLTFRTGDTQYF	TGTGCCAGCAGCTTGACGTTCAGAACAGGGGATACGCAGTATTTT
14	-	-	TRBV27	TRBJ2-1	CASSVSGPYNEQFF	TGTGCCAGCAGTGTTAGCGGTCCCTACAATGAGCAGTTCTTC
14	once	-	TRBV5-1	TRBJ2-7	CASSTWGGRGEQYF	TGCGCCAGCAGCACCTGGGGGGGGCGAGGCGAGCAGTACTTC